The T cell receptor (beta chain) described here comes from a study of cytomegalovirus exposure and HLA in healthy donors. On the study more broadly: Earlier, approximately 110 million unique TCR beta sequences were recovered from approximately 180 million T cells by an analysis. Study-wide findings and caveats: According to the study, about 180 TCR beta chains were cytomegalovirus-associated. There were some public TCRs occurring in many donors, but most TCR sequences were rare.

The primer mix had 60 Vbeta and 13 Jbeta primers. Some clones are missing from TCRdb's copy, which holds only in-frame ones; the method was immunoSEQ multiplex PCR. The sample has some 170,000 clones, roughly 81% seen once. Deletions cut 3 bases from V and 2 bases from J, with 15 bases between. The CDR3 has 15 amino acids. The V gene's germline CDR1 is SGHDT and CDR2 YYEEEE. As for this clone: The antigen remains undetermined.

The chain joins TRBV5-6 to TRBJ2-7, with D tentatively TRBD2 (6 bases). The receptor was isolated from a young woman in good health and CMV-seropositive. Input material: PBMCs. CDR3 DNA: TGTGCCAGCAGCTCCCCGGTTTCGGGGGCCTACGAGCAGTACTTC. Its translation is CASSSPVSGAYEQYF.